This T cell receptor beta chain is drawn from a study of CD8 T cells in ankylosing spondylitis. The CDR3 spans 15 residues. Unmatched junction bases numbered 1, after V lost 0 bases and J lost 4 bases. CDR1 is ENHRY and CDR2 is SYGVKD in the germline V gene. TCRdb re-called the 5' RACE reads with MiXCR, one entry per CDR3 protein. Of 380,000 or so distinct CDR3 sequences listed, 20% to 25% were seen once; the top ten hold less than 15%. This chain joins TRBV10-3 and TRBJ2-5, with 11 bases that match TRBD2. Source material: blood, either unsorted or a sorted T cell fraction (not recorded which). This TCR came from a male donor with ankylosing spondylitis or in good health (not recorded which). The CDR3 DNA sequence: TGTGCCATCAGTGAGTCGACTAGCGGGACAGAGACCCAGTACTTC. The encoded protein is CAISESTSGTETQYF.